What follows describes a single TCR beta chain. Its antigen is unknown. No base quality values were provided; no much bigger clone lies one nucleotide off. The sample's time point label, decoded: baseline before first vaccination. Samples from vaccinated people were obtained from the UK trials COV001 and COV002, which included a single-blind randomized controlled phase 2/3 trial of AZD1222 (ChAdOx1 nCoV-19) in healthy adults. Trial participant PBMC samples were collected at day 0 and day 28 after the second dose for TCRbeta chain sequencing. These data come from a study of T cell responses to AZD1222 COVID-19 vaccine (dated by TCRdb to 2020 to 2022). General notes on the study: AZD1222 recipients given second doses at about 4 weeks or at about 12 weeks were pooled, since spike-specific TCR depth and breadth were not found to differ between the two schedules. TCR sequencing covered 233 trial participants: some 210 given two doses of AZD1222 and 26 given two doses of MenACWY control vaccine. Trial participants were enrolled into age subgroups of 18-55, 56-69 and 70-plus years, which contained about 150, 27 and 61 TCR-sequenced participants, respectively.

The CDR3 regions of human TCRbeta chains were analyzed by immunosequencing. The source study handled its data this way. TCRs in the repertoires were matched against a reference library of SARS-CoV-2-specific TCRs that had been generated with the MIRA antigen-specificity platform. Breadth was defined as the fraction of unique TCRs that were SARS-CoV-2-associated, and depth was defined as the fraction of total T cells that were SARS-CoV-2-associated. Each spike-specific TCR was assigned to its reactive spike region and to a CD4 or CD8 class using the MIRA data. Log10-transformed breadth and depth values were compared by one-way ANOVA with Sidak's multiple comparisons tests. The table comes from immuneACCESS by way of TCRdb, which keeps in-frame sequences with V and J called. Part of the clones is missing from these tables; in studies checked, under half for an unresolved V gene and the rest for unknown reasons. V, J and clone size are taken as reported in that table, and D and trimming were inferred from the DNA itself. Here the sample has about 100,000 clones; around 94% occur a single time. Around 2% of the sample goes to the ten largest clones.

On the study overall, not on this receptor specifically: In the small 56-69-year group, the increase in depth fell short of significance, most likely because of low power. Vaccine-associated CD4 TCRs spanned the whole spike protein, with dominant responses in regions 160-218 and 743-854. Reportedly, almost half of the unique spike-specific TCRs recognized epitopes lying outside the regions that are mutated in the B.1.351 and B.1.1.7 variants. Spike-specific TCR breadth and depth rose significantly after two AZD1222 doses compared with day 0 and with MenACWY recipients. Because no samples from the day 14 peak response were available, repertoires could be characterized only after the peak T cell response. Conclusions about previously exposed vaccinees are limited because only six or seven AZD1222 recipients were SARS-CoV-2 seropositive at baseline. Participants were mostly white British and included more females than males, and it was suggested by the authors that clonal diversity may have been underestimated.

The germline V gene provides CDR1 SGHAT and CDR2 FQNNGV. V lost 3 bases and J lost 7 bases, and the count of bases not matched to a germline gene is 4. From its cysteine to its phenylalanine, the CDR3 spans 15 amino acids. Only the CDR3 portion is preserved as DNA: 45 bases, with reading frame beginning at the first base. This TCR was sampled from an adult in good health. Material: peripheral blood, obtained on day 0 of AZD1222 vaccination. This sequence uses TRBV11-2 and TRBJ2-4; 12 central bases correspond to TRBD2. The sequenced DNA is TGTGCCAGCAGCTTCCTAGCGGGAGGGCCTAACATTCAGTACTTC. This encodes CASSFLAGGPNIQYF.